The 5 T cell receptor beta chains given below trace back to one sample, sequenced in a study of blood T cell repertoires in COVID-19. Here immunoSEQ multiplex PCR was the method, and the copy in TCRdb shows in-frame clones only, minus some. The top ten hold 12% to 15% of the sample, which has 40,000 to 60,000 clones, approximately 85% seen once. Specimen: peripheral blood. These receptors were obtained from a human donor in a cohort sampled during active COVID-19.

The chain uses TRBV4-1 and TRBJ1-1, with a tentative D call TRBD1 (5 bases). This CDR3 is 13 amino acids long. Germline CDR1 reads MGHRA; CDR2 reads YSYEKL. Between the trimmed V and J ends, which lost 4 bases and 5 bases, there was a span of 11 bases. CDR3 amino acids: CASSLIRGTEAFF. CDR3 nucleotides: TGCGCCAGCAGCCTAATAAGGGGTACTGAAGCTTTCTTT.

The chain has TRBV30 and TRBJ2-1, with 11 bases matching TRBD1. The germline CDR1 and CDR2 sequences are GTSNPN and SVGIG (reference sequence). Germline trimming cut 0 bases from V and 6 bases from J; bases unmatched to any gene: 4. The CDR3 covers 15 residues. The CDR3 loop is CAWSVGTGGGNEQFF. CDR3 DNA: TGTGCCTGGAGTGTAGGGACAGGGGGGGGCAATGAGCAGTTCTTC.

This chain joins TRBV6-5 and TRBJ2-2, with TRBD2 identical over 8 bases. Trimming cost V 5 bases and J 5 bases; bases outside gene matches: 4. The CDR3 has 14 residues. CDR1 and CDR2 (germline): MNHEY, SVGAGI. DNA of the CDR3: TGTGCCAGCAGTAGCGGGAGAGGTACCGGGGAGCTGTTTTTT. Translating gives CASSSGRGTGELFF.

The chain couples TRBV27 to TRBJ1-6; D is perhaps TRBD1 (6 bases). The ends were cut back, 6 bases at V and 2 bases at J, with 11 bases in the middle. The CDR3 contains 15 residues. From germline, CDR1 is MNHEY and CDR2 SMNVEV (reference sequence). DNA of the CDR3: TGTGCCAGCAGGAAACAGGGAACCTATAATTCACCCCTCCACTTT. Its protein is CASRKQGTYNSPLHF.

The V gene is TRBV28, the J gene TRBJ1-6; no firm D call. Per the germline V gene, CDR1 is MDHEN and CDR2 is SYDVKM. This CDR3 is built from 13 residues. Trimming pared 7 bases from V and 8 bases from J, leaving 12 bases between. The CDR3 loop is CASTSQVHSPLHF. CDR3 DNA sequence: TGTGCCAGCACAAGCCAGGTACATTCACCCCTCCACTTT.